One and the same sample provided the 22 T cell receptor beta chains below, sequenced in a study of T cells in localized non-small cell lung cancer. TCRdb keeps only in-frame clones here, not all; method: immunoSEQ multiplex PCR. This table has fewer than 8,000 clones, 90% to 95% appearing once. This sample comprised peripheral blood, obtained before any cancer treatment. The receptors stem from a woman aged 40 to 75 with stage I lung adenocarcinoma.

This chain links TRBV7-6 with TRBJ2-1, with 9 bases identical to TRBD1. This CDR3 comprises 15 residues. V shed 5 bases and J 3 bases; nucleotides not matched to a gene: 5. CDR1 SGHVS and CDR2 FNYEAQ come from the germline V gene. This chain's CDR3 is CASSPTGGFYNEQFF. The CDR3 nucleotides are TGTGCCAGCAGCCCGACAGGGGGGTTCTACAATGAGCAGTTCTTC.

This chain uses TRBV2 with TRBJ2-7; D gene ambiguous. The germline V and J ends were trimmed by 6 bases and 2 bases, with 14 bases remaining between them. CDR3 length: 14 amino acids. Germline lookup yields CDR1 SNHLY and CDR2 FYNNEI. The CDR3 DNA is TGTGCCAGCAGGCAACACACCCGACCCTACGAGCAGTACTTC. Translating it yields CASRQHTRPYEQYF.

The J gene is TRBJ1-5, the V gene TRBV29-1; TRBD1 agrees at 10 bases. The CDR3 totals 19 residues. Germline loops: CDR1 SQVTM, CDR2 ANQGSEA. In DNA form, the CDR3 reads TGCAGTGGTCCCCGACTAGACAGGGGGCGATTCAATAGCAATCAGCCCCAGCATTTT. Translated: CSGPRLDRGRFNSNQPQHF.

The chain joins TRBV7-3 to TRBJ2-5, with 14 bases matching TRBD2. Trimming at V came to 3 bases and at J to 13 bases, leaving 1 base not matched to a gene. Germline V gene sequence: CDR1 SGHTA, CDR2 FQGTGA. The CDR3 has 12 amino acids. The CDR3: CASSLGLAGVYF. CDR3 DNA sequence: TGTGCCAGCAGCTTGGGACTAGCGGGGGTGTACTTC.

This rearrangement joins TRBV18 to TRBJ2-1; tentative D call: TRBD1 (5 bases). Trimming removed 8 bases at V and 8 bases at J, with 16 bases between. CDR1 and CDR2 (germline): KGHSH, LQKENI. The CDR3 is 13 amino acids. CDR3 residues: CASLGRRGDEQFF. The CDR3 coding sequence is TGTGCCAGCCTGGGGCGACGTGGGGATGAGCAGTTCTTC.

This clone was observed once. V and J are TRBV5-1 and TRBJ2-5; 9 nucleotides line up with TRBD1. Germline CDR1 and CDR2: SGHRS and YFSETQ. The CDR3 consists of 17 residues. Germline trimming cut 4 bases from V and 2 bases from J; bases unmatched to any gene: 12. This chain's CDR3 is CASSAGQGRSYQETQYF. Here the CDR3 DNA reads TGCGCCAGCAGCGCGGGACAGGGACGGAGTTATCAAGAGACCCAGTACTTC.

The chain combines TRBV7-9 with TRBJ1-4, with TRBD1 matching 7 bases. The germline V gene has CDR1 SEHNR and CDR2 FQNEAQ (reference sequence). This CDR3 region has 15 residues. V lost 0 bases and J lost 8; bases outside the gene matches: 6. CDR3 sequence reads: CASSLALTGEEKLFF. CDR3 DNA: TGTGCCAGCAGCTTAGCGCTCACAGGGGAAGAAAAACTGTTTTTT.

This chain links TRBV30 with TRBJ1-4; D may be TRBD1 (6 bases). V lost 0 bases to trimming and J lost 5 bases, with 10 bases between them. The CDR3 is 14 residues long. In germline, CDR1 is GTSNPN, CDR2 SVGIG (reference sequence). CDR3 bases: TGTGCCTGGAGTGTACGACAGGCAAATGAAAAACTGTTTTTT. It translates to CAWSVRQANEKLFF.

DNA of the CDR3: TGTGCCAGCAGCTTAGGGCGGAGCACCGGGGAGCTGTTTTTT. Encoded protein: CASSLGRSTGELFF. The chain joins TRBV13 to TRBJ2-2; no firm D call. Germline V gene data show CDR1 as PRHDT and CDR2 as FYEKMQ (reference sequence). Trimming took 0 bases from V and 4 from J, leaving 6 bases between them. The CDR3 spans 14 residues.

The gene calls are TRBV6-1 and TRBJ2-7; D is unresolved. The V gene's germline CDR1 is MNHNS and CDR2 SASEGT. V was shortened by 2 bases and J by 3 bases, with 11 bases between the two germline ends. The CDR3 runs 14 residues. The CDR3 sequence is CASSEHLSGYEQYF. The DNA of the CDR3 is TGTGCCAGCAGTGAACACCTTTCCGGCTACGAGCAGTACTTC.

Remarks on this clone: At one boundary the junction diverges from the germline segment, which might be a read error. This chain connects TRBV7-9 to TRBJ2-7, with D hard to call. The germline V gene has CDR1 SEHNR and CDR2 FQNEAQ (reference sequence). The CDR3 extends over 12 amino acids. The CDR3 is CASSSPPGLLRF. For the CDR3, the DNA is TGTGCCAGCAGCTCCCCACCGGGTCTACTGCGCTTC.

The chain recombines TRBV9 with TRBJ2-2, with 7 bases fitting TRBD2. Germline CDR1 is SGDLS and CDR2 is YYNGEE. V lost 4 bases, J lost 0 bases, and 3 bases stayed unmatched. This CDR3 has 15 residues. The chain's CDR3 is CASSPRGANTGELFF. CDR3 coding DNA: TGTGCCAGCAGCCCCCGGGGGGCGAACACCGGGGAGCTGTTTTTT.

The chain links TRBV5-1 to TRBJ1-1; D is undetermined. CDR3 length: 11 amino acids. Looked up from germline, CDR1 is SGHRS and CDR2 is YFSETQ. V lost 4 bases and J lost 2, with 3 bases in between. This CDR3 reads CASSGNTEAFF. CDR3 in DNA: TGCGCCAGCAGCGGTAACACTGAAGCTTTCTTT.

As DNA, the CDR3 is TGTGCCAGCTCACAGACAGGGGGGGGATATAGCAATCAGCCCCAGCATTTT. Protein: CASSQTGGGYSNQPQHF. This chain connects TRBV18 to TRBJ1-5; 9 bases line up with TRBD1. The V gene's germline CDR1 is KGHSH and CDR2 LQKENI. V gave up 4 bases and J gave up 0 bases; unmatched junction bases: 7. CDR3 length equals 17 residues.

In this sample, this clone turned up once. The rearrangement joins TRBV6-1 to TRBJ1-6, with a possible D match to TRBD1 (5 bases). There are 13 residues in the CDR3. Trimming took off 6 bases at V and 5 bases at J, with 8 bases between the two ends. The V gene's germline CDR1 is MNHNS and CDR2 SASEGT. The CDR3 reads CASSDRDNSPLHF. CDR3 coding DNA: TGTGCCAGCAGCGACAGAGATAATTCACCCCTCCACTTT.

The chain combines TRBV6-6 with TRBJ1-4; no firm D call. The germline CDR1 and CDR2 sequences are MNHNY and SVGAGI (reference sequence). The CDR3 extends over 14 amino acids. Trimming pared 7 bases from V and 5 bases from J, leaving 14 bases between. CDR3 in amino acids: CASNPGEINEKLFF. CDR3 in DNA: TGTGCCAGCAACCCGGGAGAAATCAATGAAAAACTGTTTTTT.

This clone is a singleton in its sample. The rearrangement joins TRBV28 to TRBJ1-1, with D unclear. CDR3 size: 13 residues. Trimming stripped 5 bases from V and 4 bases from J, with 11 bases between. Germline assignment: CDR1 MDHEN and CDR2 SYDVKM. The CDR3 region has the DNA TGTGCCAGCAGTCCAACAACCGGCACTGAAGCTTTCTTT. Encoded protein: CASSPTTGTEAFF.

The chain combines TRBV7-8 with TRBJ2-3; perhaps D is TRBD1 or TRBD2 (6 bases each). The V gene's germline CDR1 is SGHVS and CDR2 FQNEAQ. Trimming pared 3 bases from V and 6 bases from J, leaving 10 bases between. This CDR3 region has 13 residues. As DNA, the CDR3 is TGTGCCAGCAGCTTCACAGGGAGGGATACGCAGTATTTT. This translates into CASSFTGRDTQYF.

A single count supports this clone. The gene calls are TRBV5-4 and TRBJ2-1; 10 positions match TRBD2. V was clipped by 0 bases and J by 11 bases; unmatched bases: 11. This CDR3 has 16 amino acids. Germline V gene sequence: CDR1 SGHNT, CDR2 YYREEE (reference sequence). CDR3 protein: CASSLDLAGASFKQFF. The CDR3 DNA follows: TGTGCCAGCAGCTTGGATCTAGCGGGAGCATCATTTAAGCAGTTCTTC.

The V call is TRBV10-3, the J call TRBJ2-5; D remains ambiguous. In germline, CDR1 is ENHRY, CDR2 SYGVKD. V was clipped by 7 bases and J by 2 bases, with 11 bases between them. The CDR3 runs to 13 residues. In DNA, the CDR3 is TGTGCCATCACTAAACAAGTACAAGAGACCCAGTACTTC. It is translated as CAITKQVQETQYF.

The rearrangement joins TRBV27 to TRBJ2-5, with a tentative D call TRBD1 (6 bases). The last part of the DNA fits TRBJ2-7 better; the J call may be wrong. The germline gives CDR1 MNHEY, CDR2 SMNVEV (reference sequence). The CDR3 covers 14 residues. This CDR3 is CASRARDKYYEQYF. CDR3 coding DNA: TGTGCCAGCAGGGCCCGGGACAAGTACTACGAGCAGTACTTC.

This clone turned up a few times. This chain joins TRBV6-5 and TRBJ1-6; D ambiguous. The V end lost 6 bases, the J end lost 8 bases, and 8 bases lay between the germline ends. The CDR3 runs 12 residues. The germline V gene has CDR1 MNHEY and CDR2 SVGAGI. For the CDR3, the DNA is TGTGCCAGCAGGCTAGGCGATTCACCCCTCCACTTT. Translated, it gives CASRLGDSPLHF.